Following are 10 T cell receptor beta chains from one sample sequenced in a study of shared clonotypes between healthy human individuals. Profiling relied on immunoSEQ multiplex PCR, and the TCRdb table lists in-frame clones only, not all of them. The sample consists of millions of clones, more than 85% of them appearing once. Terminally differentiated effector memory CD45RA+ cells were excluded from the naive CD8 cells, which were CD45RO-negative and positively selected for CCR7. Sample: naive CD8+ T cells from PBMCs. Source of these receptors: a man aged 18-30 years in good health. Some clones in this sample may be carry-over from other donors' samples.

The CDR3 nucleotides are TGTGCCAGCAGCGTAGCTCAAAAATTGGGACCGGACACTGAAGCTTTCTTT. Translating gives CASSVAQKLGPDTEAFF. The rearrangement joins TRBV9 to TRBJ1-1; TRBD1 might be the D (5 bases). The CDR3 covers 17 residues. Trimming stripped 0 bases from V and 3 bases from J, with 18 bases between. Germline CDR1 is SGDLS and CDR2 is YYNGEE.

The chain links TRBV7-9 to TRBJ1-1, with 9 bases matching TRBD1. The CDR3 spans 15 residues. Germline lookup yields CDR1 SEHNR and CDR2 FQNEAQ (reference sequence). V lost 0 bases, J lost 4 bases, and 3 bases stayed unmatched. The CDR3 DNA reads TGTGCCAGCAGCTTAGCCACAGGGGGCCTCACTGAAGCTTTCTTT. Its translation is CASSLATGGLTEAFF.

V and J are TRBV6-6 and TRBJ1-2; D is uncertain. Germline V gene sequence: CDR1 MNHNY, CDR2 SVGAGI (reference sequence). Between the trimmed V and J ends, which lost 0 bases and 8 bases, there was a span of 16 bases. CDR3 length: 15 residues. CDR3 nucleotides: TGTGCCAGCAGTTACTCATCCGGCCCAACCGAGGGCTACACCTTC. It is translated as CASSYSSGPTEGYTF.

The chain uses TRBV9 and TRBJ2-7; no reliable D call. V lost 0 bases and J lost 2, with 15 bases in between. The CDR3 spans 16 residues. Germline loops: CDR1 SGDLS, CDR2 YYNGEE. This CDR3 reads CASSVGGRALTYEQYF. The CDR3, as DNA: TGTGCCAGCAGCGTAGGAGGAAGGGCACTAACCTACGAGCAGTACTTC. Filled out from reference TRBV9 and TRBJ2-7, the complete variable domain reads DSGVTQTPKHLITATGQRVTLRCSPRSGDLSVYWYQQSLDQGLQFLIQYYNGEERAKGNILERFSAQQFPDLHSELNLSSLELGDSALYFCASSVGGRALTYEQYFGPGTRLTVT.

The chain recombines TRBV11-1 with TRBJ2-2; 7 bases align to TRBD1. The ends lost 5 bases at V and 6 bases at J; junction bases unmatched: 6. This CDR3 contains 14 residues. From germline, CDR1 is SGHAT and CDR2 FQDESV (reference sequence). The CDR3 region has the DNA TGTGCCAGCAGCCTAACAGGGGTCCCCGGGGAGCTGTTTTTT. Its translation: CASSLTGVPGELFF.

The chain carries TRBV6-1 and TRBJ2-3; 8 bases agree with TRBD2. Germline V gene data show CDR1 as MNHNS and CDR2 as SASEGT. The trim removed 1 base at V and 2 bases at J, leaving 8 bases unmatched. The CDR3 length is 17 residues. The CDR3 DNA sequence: TGTGCCAGCAGTGAAGTTTGGGGACTAGAGTACACAGATACGCAGTATTTT. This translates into CASSEVWGLEYTDTQYF.

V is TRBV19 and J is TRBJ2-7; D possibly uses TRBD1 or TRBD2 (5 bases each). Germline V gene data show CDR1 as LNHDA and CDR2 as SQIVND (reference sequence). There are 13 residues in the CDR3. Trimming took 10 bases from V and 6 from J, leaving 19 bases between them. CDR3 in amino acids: CATLGVGVPEQYF. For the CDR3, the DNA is TGTGCCACCCTCGGTGTGGGGGTCCCCGAGCAGTACTTC.

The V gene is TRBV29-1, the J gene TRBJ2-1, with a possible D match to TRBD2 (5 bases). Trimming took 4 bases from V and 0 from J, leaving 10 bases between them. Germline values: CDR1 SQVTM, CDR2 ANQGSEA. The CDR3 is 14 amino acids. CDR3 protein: CSVVQRNSYNEQFF. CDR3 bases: TGCAGCGTTGTCCAGCGGAACTCCTACAATGAGCAGTTCTTC.

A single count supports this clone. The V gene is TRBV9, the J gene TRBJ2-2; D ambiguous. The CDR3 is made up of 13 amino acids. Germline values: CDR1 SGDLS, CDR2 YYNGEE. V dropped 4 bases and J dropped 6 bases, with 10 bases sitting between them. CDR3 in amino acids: CASSPRLAGELFF. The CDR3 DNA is TGTGCCAGCAGCCCCCGGCTGGCCGGGGAGCTGTTTTTT. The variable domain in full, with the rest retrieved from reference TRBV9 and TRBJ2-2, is DSGVTQTPKHLITATGQRVTLRCSPRSGDLSVYWYQQSLDQGLQFLIQYYNGEERAKGNILERFSAQQFPDLHSELNLSSLELGDSALYFCASSPRLAGELFFGEGSRLTVL.

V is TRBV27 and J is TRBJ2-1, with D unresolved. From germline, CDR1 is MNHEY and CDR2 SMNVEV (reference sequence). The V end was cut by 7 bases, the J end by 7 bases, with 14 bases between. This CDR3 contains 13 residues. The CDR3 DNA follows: TGTGCCAGCACTCCAATAGGTTGGAATGAGCAGTTCTTC. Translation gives CASTPIGWNEQFF.